The 28 T cell receptor beta chains given below trace back to one sample, sequenced in a study of identifying expanded T cells in peripheral blood. Sequencing used immunoSEQ multiplex PCR; TCRdb keeps in-frame clones, though not all of them. The data show about 47,000 clones, with approximately 80% seen just once and about 15% held by the top ten. The sample was blood. The receptor source for this set is a person aged 18-70 years in good health.

J is TRBJ2-3 and V is TRBV5-6; D may be TRBD1 (5 bases). The germline CDR1 and CDR2 sequences are SGHDT and YYEEEE. V gave up 5 bases and J gave up 3 bases, with 13 bases separating them. The CDR3 has 14 residues. The CDR3 coding sequence is TGTGCCAGCAGAAACAGTCAGGGTACAGATACGCAGTATTTT. Protein sequence: CASRNSQGTDTQYF.

As DNA, the CDR3 is TGTGCCAGTAGTATGTTAGGGCTCACAGATACGCAGTATTTT. This encodes CASSMLGLTDTQYF. This sequence joins TRBV19 and TRBJ2-3, with D unclear. The germline V gene encodes CDR1 LNHDA and CDR2 SQIVND (reference sequence). Trimming pared 3 bases from V and 2 bases from J, leaving 9 bases between. The CDR3 sequence is 14 residues long.

The genes are TRBV2 and TRBJ1-1; 10 nucleotides match TRBD1. V shed 6 bases and J 3 bases; nucleotides not matched to a gene: 1. The germline CDR1 and CDR2 sequences are SNHLY and FYNNEI. This CDR3 is built from 13 residues. The CDR3 nucleotides read TGTGCCAGCAGCGGACAGGGGGACACTGAAGCTTTCTTT. Translation gives CASSGQGDTEAFF. Combining the CDR3 with reference TRBV2 and TRBJ1-1 gives the whole variable domain EPEVTQTPSHQVTQMGQEVILRCVPISNHLYFYWYRQILGQKVEFLVSFYNNEISEKSEIFDDQFSVERPDGSNFTLKIRSTKLEDSAMYFCASSGQGDTEAFFGQGTRLTVV.

V usage is TRBV6-5 and J usage is TRBJ1-1; the D is unclear. V lost 10 bases to trimming and J lost 8 bases, with 14 bases between them. CDR1 and CDR2 from the germline V gene are MNHEY and SVGAGI. The CDR3 spans 11 residues. The CDR3 nucleotides read TGTGCCACCACCCTGGTGGGGGAAGCTTTCTTT. It codes for CATTLVGEAFF.

This clone was seen a handful of times. The chain combines TRBV27 with TRBJ2-7, with D perhaps assigned TRBD1 or TRBD2 (5 bases each). This CDR3 spans 13 amino acids. V dropped 8 bases and J dropped 1 base, with 12 bases sitting between them. Per germline, CDR1 MNHEY and CDR2 SMNVEV (reference sequence). The CDR3 nucleotides are TGTGCCAGCTGGGGGAGTAATTCCTACGAGCAGTACTTC. This encodes CASWGSNSYEQYF.

This clone showed up many times. The J gene is TRBJ2-7, the V gene TRBV6-5; D remains ambiguous. From germline, CDR1 is MNHEY and CDR2 SVGAGI. Trimming took 6 bases from V and 6 from J, leaving 15 bases between them. The CDR3 extends over 13 amino acids. In nucleotides, the CDR3 is TGTGCCAGCAGCTCGACCGGACCTGGCGAGCAGTACTTC. This translates into CASSSTGPGEQYF.

J is TRBJ1-2 and V is TRBV2; perhaps TRBD1 as D (6 bases). There are 14 residues in the CDR3. Trimming stripped 3 bases from V and 2 bases from J, with 10 bases between. Per germline, CDR1 SNHLY and CDR2 FYNNEI. This CDR3 is CASSDPDRNYGYTF. The DNA of the CDR3 is TGTGCCAGCAGTGACCCGGACAGAAACTATGGCTACACCTTC.

This chain links TRBV13 with TRBJ2-3; D possibly matches TRBD1 or TRBD2 (5 bases each). The germline V gene encodes CDR1 PRHDT and CDR2 FYEKMQ (reference sequence). The V end lost 2 bases, the J end lost 2 bases, and 11 bases lay between the germline ends. This CDR3 is 15 amino acids long. The CDR3 DNA follows: TGTGCCAGCAGCTTAATGGGGGAACACACAGATACGCAGTATTTT. Its translation is CASSLMGEHTDTQYF.

V usage is TRBV14 and J usage is TRBJ2-7; D ambiguous. Looked up from germline, CDR1 is SGHDN and CDR2 is FVKESK. The V end was cut by 4 bases, the J end by 4 bases, with 5 bases between. The CDR3 consists of 11 residues. CDR3 protein: CASSLNYEQYF. The CDR3, as DNA: TGTGCCAGCAGCCTAAATTACGAGCAGTACTTC.

This chain uses TRBV4-3 with TRBJ2-1, with a weak D call TRBD2 (6 bases). CDR1 is LGHNA, CDR2 YSLEER, per germline. This CDR3 comprises 18 residues. Trimming cost V 0 bases and J 5 bases, with 20 bases left between them. The CDR3 region has the DNA TGCGCCAGCAGCCAAGATCGAATCGGCAGGCGGGATGACAATGAGCAGTTCTTC. Its protein product is CASSQDRIGRRDDNEQFF.

This chain links TRBV6-1 with TRBJ1-1, with D possibly TRBD1 on 6 matching bases. The CDR3 spans 15 residues. Germline CDR1 MNHNS, CDR2 SASEGT. Trimming pared 6 bases from V and 2 bases from J, leaving 16 bases between. The CDR3 sequence is CASSRRGEKNTEAFF. The CDR3 DNA follows: TGTGCCAGCAGCCGGAGGGGGGAAAAAAACACTGAAGCTTTCTTT.

This clone was found a few times. The rearrangement uses TRBV4-1 and TRBJ2-1; D is uncertain. The CDR3 has 14 amino acids. Germline CDR1 and CDR2: MGHRA and YSYEKL. V was trimmed by 0 bases and J by 9 bases, leaving 12 bases between them. Here the CDR3 DNA reads TGCGCCAGCAGCCAAGACAAGGTAGCTGGTGAGCAGTTCTTC. This gives the protein CASSQDKVAGEQFF.

The chain is built from TRBV6-1 and TRBJ2-7, with 10 bases fitting TRBD1. The CDR3 spans 15 residues. V was clipped by 2 bases and J by 2 bases; unmatched bases: 3. CDR1 is MNHNS and CDR2 is SASEGT in the germline V gene. The CDR3 spells CASSERGTGAYEQYV. The CDR3 bases are TGTGCCAGCAGTGAAAGGGGGACAGGGGCCTACGAGCAGTACGTC.

This clone was seen just once. The rearrangement joins TRBV30 to TRBJ2-2; D unclear. The CDR3 sequence is 14 residues long. V lost 0 bases and J 1 base, leaving 6 bases between the germline ends. Germline V gives CDR1 GTSNPN, CDR2 SVGIG (reference sequence). This CDR3 reads CAWSVLQNTGELFF. The CDR3 DNA reads TGTGCCTGGAGTGTTCTTCAGAACACCGGGGAGCTGTTTTTT.

This clone showed up just a few times. The chain links TRBV28 to TRBJ1-2; no firm D call. The CDR3 runs 14 residues. The germline V and J ends were trimmed by 7 bases and 4 bases, with 16 bases remaining between them. Germline assignment: CDR1 MDHEN and CDR2 SYDVKM. The chain's CDR3 is CASTIHVEGYGYTF. CDR3 nucleotide sequence: TGTGCCAGCACCATCCATGTTGAGGGCTATGGCTACACCTTC.

The V gene is TRBV7-2, the J gene TRBJ1-2; D possibly corresponds to TRBD1 (5 bases). Germline CDR1 and CDR2: SGHTA and FQGNSA. V lost 5 bases, J lost 8 bases, and 12 bases lay in between. The CDR3 runs to 12 residues. DNA for the CDR3: TGTGCCAGCAGCCCGGGACGTAGAGGCTACACCTTC. As protein: CASSPGRRGYTF.

This chain joins TRBV1 and TRBJ2-7; the DNA was not used to check the table's D call, TRBD1. TRBV1 is annotated as a pseudogene. The CDR3 has 13 amino acids. The CDR3 region is CTSSQDRADEQYF. DNA for the CDR3: TGCACCAGCAGCCAAGACAGGGCTGACGAGCAGTACTTC.

The V and J genes are TRBV9 and TRBJ1-3; no reliable D call. CDR1 and CDR2 (germline): SGDLS, YYNGEE. CDR3 length: 16 residues. V was trimmed by 1 base and J by 0 bases, leaving 11 bases between them. The CDR3 coding sequence is TGTGCCAGCAGCGTATTCAAGGTGAGCTCTGGAAACACCATATATTTT. It codes for CASSVFKVSSGNTIYF.

The count of this clone is one. The DNA of the CDR3 is TGTGCCAGCAGCCAAGATGTCGGCGGCACAGATACGCAGTATTTT. Its protein is CASSQDVGGTDTQYF. J is TRBJ2-3 and V is TRBV14; D is ambiguous. V dropped 0 bases and J dropped 1 base, with 8 bases sitting between them. The CDR3 covers 15 residues. In germline, CDR1 is SGHDN, CDR2 FVKESK.

The chain has TRBV6-6 and TRBJ1-4; D remains unclear. The CDR3 is 12 amino acids. CDR1 MNHNY and CDR2 SVGAGI come from the germline V gene (reference sequence). V lost 4 bases to trimming and J lost 10 bases, with 10 bases between them. The CDR3 DNA is TGTGCCAGCAGTTTTAGGGATGGAAAACTGTTTTTT. It translates to CASSFRDGKLFF.

A single count supports this clone. The V gene is TRBV5-4, the J gene TRBJ2-5, with D possibly being TRBD2 (6 bases). The V gene's germline CDR1 is SGHNT and CDR2 YYREEE (reference sequence). V shed 1 base and J shed 4 bases, with 8 bases lying between them. This CDR3 has 13 residues. CDR3 DNA: TGTGCCAGCAGCTTGCGGGGGAGAGAGACCCAGTACTTC. Its protein product is CASSLRGRETQYF.

The chain employs TRBV6-5 and TRBJ1-2, with D maybe TRBD1 (5 bases). Trimming stripped 8 bases from V and 8 bases from J, with 12 bases between. Germline loops: CDR1 MNHEY, CDR2 SVGAGI. This CDR3 comprises 11 residues. As DNA, the CDR3 is TGTGCCAGCCAGGGAGTTCTCGGCTACACCTTC. Its protein product is CASQGVLGYTF.

The chain employs TRBV2 and TRBJ1-3, with 7 bases fitting TRBD1. With 6 bases clipped from V and 1 base from J, the junction kept 6 bases outside the gene matches. Looked up from germline, CDR1 is SNHLY and CDR2 is FYNNEI. The CDR3 sequence is 15 residues long. The CDR3 sequence is CASRDRVASGNTIYF. The CDR3 DNA reads TGTGCCAGCAGAGACAGGGTAGCGTCTGGAAACACCATATATTTT.

This chain uses TRBV6-5 with TRBJ1-1; a possible D gene is TRBD1 (5 bases). The CDR3 totals 15 residues. Germline V CDR1 and CDR2: MNHEY, SVGAGI. V was clipped by 11 bases and J by 0 bases, with 19 bases between them. The chain's CDR3 is CAGSRGGNMNTEAFF. The CDR3 DNA follows: TGTGCCGGATCCCGGGGGGGGAACATGAACACTGAAGCTTTCTTT.

This clone was observed a few times. The chain couples TRBV6-5 to TRBJ2-7; a possible D gene is TRBD2 (5 bases). The CDR3 is 13 residues long. Germline CDR1 is MNHEY and CDR2 is SVGAGI. Trimming took 4 bases from V and 0 from J, leaving 7 bases between them. The CDR3: CASSSTSSYEQYV. For the CDR3, the DNA is TGTGCCAGCAGTTCTACTAGCTCCTACGAGCAGTACGTC.

This chain uses TRBV10-3 with TRBJ1-2, with D maybe TRBD1 (5 bases). CDR1 is ENHRY, CDR2 SYGVKD, per germline. The CDR3 is 16 residues long. Trimming stripped 7 bases from V and 0 bases from J, with 18 bases between. This chain's CDR3 is CAINTGAVASNYGYTF. The CDR3 bases are TGTGCCATCAATACCGGGGCAGTCGCTTCTAACTATGGCTACACCTTC.

V is TRBV21-1 and J is TRBJ2-7; the D segment call TRBD2 is taken from the table without a DNA check. TRBV21-1 is deemed a pseudogene. CDR3 length: 16 amino acids. The CDR3 sequence: CASNPPASAPSYEQYF. Written as DNA, the CDR3 is TGTGCCAGCAATCCCCCGGCTAGCGCACCCTCCTACGAGCAGTACTTC.

This clone has only a few counts. This chain links TRBV30 with TRBJ1-6, with 7 bases fitting TRBD1. V was pared by 0 bases and J by 6 bases, with 11 bases of the junction left unmatched. This CDR3 spans 17 amino acids. Germline CDR1 is GTSNPN and CDR2 is SVGIG (reference sequence). The CDR3 nucleotides are TGTGCCTGGAGTGTTATGCGGAACCGGGACAGTAATTCACCCCTCCACTTT. Translation gives CAWSVMRNRDSNSPLHF.